This T cell receptor beta chain came from a study of regulatory T cells. Study-wide results and limits: Hydrophobic residues at CDR3 positions 6 and 7 were enriched in conventional CD4+ T cells of CD3G-deficient patients. Patient repertoires had restricted TRB V-J pairs and skewed V and J usage, most in Tregs.

Turning to this clone: Antigen: not known.

The primer mix had 52 TRBV and 13 TRBJ primers. TCRdb keeps only in-frame clones here, not all; method: immunoSEQ multiplex PCR. The sample lists about 35,000 clones; over 75% were seen once. Every patient with CD3G deficiency had evidence of autoimmunity. Patients, 2 to 39 years old, had expanded memory T-cell proportions. Sorting split CD4+ cells into CD25-high CD127-low Tregs and CD25-low CD127-high conventional T cells. The clonotype originates from a person aged 18 to 29 with CD3G deficiency. Sequenced material: conventional CD4+ T cells sorted from blood.

The chain's CDR3 is CASSRLGRPSLSTGELFF. The CDR3 DNA follows: TGTGCCAGCAGCCGGTTGGGCCGCCCCTCCTTGAGTACCGGGGAGCTGTTTTTT. The chain employs TRBV7-2 and TRBJ2-2; D is undetermined. Germline V gene data show CDR1 as SGHTA and CDR2 as FQGNSA. The CDR3 covers 18 residues. Trimming left V 5 bases short and J 5 bases short, with 24 bases between.